Listed here are 10 T cell receptor beta chains from one sample, sequenced in a study of T cell repertoires in cytomegalovirus infection. TCRdb used MiXCR to reprocess the reads, holding one entry per CDR3 protein. The sample holds around 180,000 distinct CDR3 sequences, 28% seen once. The material sequenced was PBMCs. The receptors originated from a human donor in good health (CMV status not recorded). Some clones in this sample may be carry-over from other donors' samples.

This clonotype was detected a few times. The chain carries TRBV12-3 or TRBV12-4 and TRBJ1-4, with D possibly being TRBD1 (5 bases). The CDR3 contains 14 residues. The germline V and J ends were trimmed by 3 bases and 5 bases, with 10 bases remaining between them. The CDR3 nucleotides are TGTGCCAGCAGTTTGTCAGGGAAGAATGAAAAACTGTTTTTT. It yields the protein CASSLSGKNEKLFF.

V and J are TRBV29-1 and TRBJ1-1; TRBD1 might be the D (5 bases). CDR1 is SQVTM and CDR2 is ANQGSEA in the germline V gene. Trimming left V 4 bases short and J 4 bases short, with 10 bases between. This CDR3 has 12 amino acids. CDR3 in amino acids: CSVVMGGTEAFF. The CDR3 DNA reads TGCAGCGTTGTTATGGGGGGCACTGAAGCTTTCTTT.

The V call is TRBV7-2, the J call TRBJ1-5, with TRBD1 matching over 7 bases. V was clipped by 1 base and J by 4 bases; unmatched bases: 4. The length of the CDR3 is 15 residues. CDR1 SGHTA and CDR2 FQGNSA come from the germline V gene. For the CDR3, the DNA is TGTGCCAGCAGCTTAGTAGGGGGCGGGAATCAGCCCCAGCATTTT. Amino acids: CASSLVGGGNQPQHF.

This clonotype was counted ten times or more. This chain connects TRBV29-1 to TRBJ1-1, with 7 nucleotides matching TRBD1. Germline V CDR1 and CDR2: SQVTM, ANQGSEA. CDR3 length: 14 residues. V was clipped by 7 bases and J by 7 bases; unmatched bases: 15. CDR3 residues: CSAGLTGDYGEAFF. The CDR3 DNA sequence: TGCAGCGCTGGGTTAACAGGGGATTATGGTGAAGCTTTCTTT.

The chain carries TRBV10-3 and TRBJ1-6; D unclear. V lost 7 bases, J lost 8 bases, and 9 bases lay in between. Germline V gene data show CDR1 as ENHRY and CDR2 as SYGVKD. This CDR3 region has 12 residues. DNA of the CDR3: TGTGCCATCAAGGACGGAGATTCACCCCTCCACTTT. It yields the protein CAIKDGDSPLHF.

This clonotype was counted a few times. The J gene is TRBJ2-2, the V gene TRBV4-2, with 9 positions matching TRBD2. V lost 4 bases, J lost 2 bases, and 17 bases stayed unmatched. Germline values: CDR1 LGHNA, CDR2 YNFKEQ. The CDR3 is 20 residues long. The CDR3 loop is CASSLTFGGGVTSNTGELFF. CDR3 coding DNA: TGTGCCAGCAGCCTAACTTTCGGCGGGGGGGTGACTTCAAACACCGGGGAGCTGTTTTTT.

This clonotype showed up many times. The rearrangement uses TRBV5-1 and TRBJ1-2, with 9 bases matching TRBD1. J lost 2 bases, V lost 4 bases, and 6 bases had no gene match. In germline, CDR1 is SGHRS, CDR2 YFSETQ. The CDR3 covers 15 residues. Written as DNA, the CDR3 is TGCGCCAGCAGCAGAGGGACAGGGTCCAACTATGGCTACACCTTC. Protein sequence: CASSRGTGSNYGYTF.

The chain links TRBV19 to TRBJ1-1; the D gene is possibly TRBD1 (5 bases). Germline CDR1 reads LNHDA; CDR2 reads SQIVND (reference sequence). Trimming pared 5 bases from V and 2 bases from J, leaving 9 bases between. This CDR3 has 13 residues. The CDR3 is CASSFRTNTEAFF. The CDR3 DNA reads as TGTGCCAGTAGTTTTCGGACAAACACTGAAGCTTTCTTT.

The chain uses TRBV5-4 and TRBJ2-7; no clear D gene. This CDR3 is built from 16 residues. Trimming removed 3 bases at V and 3 bases at J, with 19 bases between. The germline V gene has CDR1 SGHNT and CDR2 YYREEE (reference sequence). In DNA form, the CDR3 reads TGTGCCAGCAGCTCCCCGTCCCGCGCCGGTAGCTACGAGCAGTACTTC. Its protein is CASSSPSRAGSYEQYF.

With regard to this clonotype: A junction end diverges from the germline sequence, so it may reflect a read error. This chain connects TRBV6-1 to TRBJ2-2; D gene unclear. The CDR3 has 16 amino acids. Germline V gene sequence: CDR1 MNHNS, CDR2 SASEGT. The CDR3, as DNA: TGTGCCAGCTGTGAGCACCGGGTTTCGAATACCGGGGAGCTGTTTTTT. This sequence encodes CASCEHRVSNTGELFF.